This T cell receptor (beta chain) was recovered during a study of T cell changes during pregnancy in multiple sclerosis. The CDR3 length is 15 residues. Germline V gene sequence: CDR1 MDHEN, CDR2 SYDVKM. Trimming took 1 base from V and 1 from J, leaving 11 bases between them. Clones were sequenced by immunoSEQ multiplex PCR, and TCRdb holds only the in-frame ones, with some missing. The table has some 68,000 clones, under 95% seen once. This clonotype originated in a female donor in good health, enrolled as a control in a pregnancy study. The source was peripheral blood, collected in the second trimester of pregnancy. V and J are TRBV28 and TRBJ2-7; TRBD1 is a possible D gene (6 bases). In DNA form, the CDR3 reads TGTGCCAGCAGTTTATATGGGACACAGTCCTACGAGCAGTACTTC. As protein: CASSLYGTQSYEQYF.